This is a list of T cell receptor beta chains from one sample in a study of T cell repertoires in cytomegalovirus infection. One entry per CDR3 protein results from TCRdb running MiXCR on the reads. The table records roughly 720,000 distinct CDR3 sequences, roughly a third of them present only once. Input material: PBMCs. The receptors originated from a human donor in good health (CMV status not recorded). Some clones in this sample may be carry-over from other donors' samples. The CDR3 runs from the conserved cysteine through the conserved F or W. The order of the fields is V gene, clone size, D gene, J gene, CDR3 protein, CDR3 DNA. The D gene is left open where the match is weak. The size of a clone is reported for some rows only, either as once, few or many, or as a class for expanded clones.

TRBV18	NA	NA	TRBJ2-7	CASSPPGGTYEQYF	TGTGCCAGCTCACCACCGGGAGGCACCTACGAGCAGTACTTC
TRBV20-1	NA	TRBD2	TRBJ2-1	CSARPVAGAVEQFF	TGCAGTGCTAGGCCGGTAGCGGGAGCGGTTGAGCAGTTCTTC
TRBV28	NA	TRBD1	TRBJ1-1	CASSQQGVEAFF	TGTGCCAGCAGTCAACAGGGGGTTGAAGCTTTCTTT
TRBV28	NA	TRBD1	TRBJ1-5	CASRGTGGQQPQHF	TGTGCCAGCAGAGGTACAGGGGGACAACAGCCCCAGCATTTT
TRBV2	NA	NA	TRBJ1-4	CASSGRDRPSHYEKLFF	TGTGCCAGCAGTGGCCGGGACCGACCCTCCCATTATGAAAAACTGTTTTTT
TRBV28	NA	TRBD1	TRBJ1-5	CASSLSIYRGLNSNQPQHF	TGTGCCAGCAGTTTATCGATCTACAGGGGTTTGAATAGCAATCAGCCCCAGCATTTT
TRBV2	few	TRBD1	TRBJ2-7	CASSEPETGKSYEQYF	TGTGCCAGCAGTGAACCCGAGACAGGGAAGTCCTACGAGCAGTACTTC
TRBV25-1	NA	NA	TRBJ2-1	CASSEHDEQFF	TGTGCCAGCAGTGAACACGATGAGCAGTTCTTC
TRBV19	few	TRBD1	TRBJ2-7	CASRPGTGVYEQYF	TGTGCCAGCCGCCCCGGGACAGGGGTCTACGAGCAGTACTTC
TRBV7-2	NA	TRBD1	TRBJ2-5	CDSSLGTGGLETQYF	TGTGACAGCAGCTTAGGAACAGGGGGTTTGGAGACCCAGTACTTC
TRBV6-5	NA	NA	TRBJ1-2	CASSYSYRSYGYTF	TGTGCCAGCAGTTACTCCTACAGGAGCTATGGCTACACCTTC
TRBV6-1	few	NA	TRBJ2-2	CASSDQNSNTGELFF	TGTGCCAGCAGTGACCAGAACTCGAACACCGGGGAGCTGTTTTTT
TRBV6-1	NA	NA	TRBJ1-4	CASSEEGSSRWDEKLFF	TGTGCCAGCAGTGAAGAGGGCAGTTCAAGGTGGGACGAAAAACTGTTTTTT
TRBV5-6	NA	NA	TRBJ2-5	CASSLPSGLQETQYF	TGTGCCAGCAGCTTGCCTTCAGGGCTACAAGAGACCCAGTACTTC
TRBV10-2	NA	NA	TRBJ1-6	CATLGGSPDNSPLHF	TGCGCCACCCTAGGGGGGTCGCCGGATAATTCACCCCTCCACTTT
TRBV7-2	many	NA	TRBJ1-5	CASRTVQGQPQHF	TGTGCCAGCAGAACGGTACAGGGTCAGCCCCAGCATTTT
TRBV6-5	once	TRBD1	TRBJ2-5	CASSGTGPIGTQYF	TGTGCCAGCAGCGGGACAGGGCCCATAGGGACCCAGTACTTC
TRBV5-5	NA	NA	TRBJ1-5	CASSSTTDQPQHF	TGTGCCAGCAGCTCGACCACAGATCAGCCCCAGCATTTT
TRBV5-1	NA	TRBD2	TRBJ2-1	CASGSGTSDYNEQFF	TGCGCCAGCGGCTCCGGGACTAGCGACTACAATGAGCAGTTCTTC
TRBV11-2	NA	NA	TRBJ1-2	CATREGYGYTF	TGTGCCACCAGAGAGGGATATGGCTACACCTTC
TRBV28	NA	TRBD2	TRBJ2-3	CASSDSGTSGGLLDTQYF	TGTGCCAGCAGTGATTCCGGGACTAGCGGGGGCCTGCTGGATACGCAGTATTTT
TRBV20-1	NA	NA	TRBJ2-5	CSASEERRQETQYF	TGCAGTGCTAGTGAGGAGAGGAGGCAAGAGACCCAGTACTTC
TRBV7-4	once	NA	TRBJ1-4	CAISFPGRGVEKLFF	TGTGCCATCAGCTTTCCGGGACGGGGAGTCGAAAAACTGTTTTTT